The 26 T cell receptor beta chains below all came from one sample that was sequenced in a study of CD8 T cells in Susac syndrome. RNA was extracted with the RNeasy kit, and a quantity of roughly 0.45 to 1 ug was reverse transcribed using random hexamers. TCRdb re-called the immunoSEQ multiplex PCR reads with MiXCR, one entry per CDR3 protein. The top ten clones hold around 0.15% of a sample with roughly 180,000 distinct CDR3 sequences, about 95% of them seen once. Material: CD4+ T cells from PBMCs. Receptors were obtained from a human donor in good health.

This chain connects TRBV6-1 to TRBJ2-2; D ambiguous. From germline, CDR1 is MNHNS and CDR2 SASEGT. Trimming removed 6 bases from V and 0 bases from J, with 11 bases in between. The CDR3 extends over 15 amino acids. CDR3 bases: TGTGCCAGCAGCTTTGAGGTCGCGAACACCGGGGAGCTGTTTTTT. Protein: CASSFEVANTGELFF.

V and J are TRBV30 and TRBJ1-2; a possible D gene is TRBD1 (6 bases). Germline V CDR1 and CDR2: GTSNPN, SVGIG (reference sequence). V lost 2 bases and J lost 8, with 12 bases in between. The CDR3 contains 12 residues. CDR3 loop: CAWSLQGGGYTF. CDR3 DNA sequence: TGTGCCTGGAGTTTACAGGGTGGGGGCTACACCTTC.

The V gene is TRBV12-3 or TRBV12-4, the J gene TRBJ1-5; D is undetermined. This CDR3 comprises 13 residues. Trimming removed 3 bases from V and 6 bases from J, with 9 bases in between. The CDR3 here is CASSFGNRQPQHF. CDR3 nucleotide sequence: TGTGCCAGCAGTTTTGGGAATCGTCAGCCCCAGCATTTT.

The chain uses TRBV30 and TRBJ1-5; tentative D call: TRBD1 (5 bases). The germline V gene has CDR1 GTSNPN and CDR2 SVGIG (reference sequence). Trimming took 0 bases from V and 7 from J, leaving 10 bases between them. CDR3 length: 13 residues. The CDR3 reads CAWSVRGDQPQHF. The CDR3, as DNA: TGTGCCTGGAGTGTGAGGGGTGACCAGCCCCAGCATTTT.

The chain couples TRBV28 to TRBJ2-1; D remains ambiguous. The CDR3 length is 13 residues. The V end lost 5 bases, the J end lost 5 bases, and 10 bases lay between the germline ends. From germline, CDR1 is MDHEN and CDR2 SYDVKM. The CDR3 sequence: CASSLDLHNEQFF. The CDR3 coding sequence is TGTGCCAGCAGTCTAGACCTACACAATGAGCAGTTCTTC.

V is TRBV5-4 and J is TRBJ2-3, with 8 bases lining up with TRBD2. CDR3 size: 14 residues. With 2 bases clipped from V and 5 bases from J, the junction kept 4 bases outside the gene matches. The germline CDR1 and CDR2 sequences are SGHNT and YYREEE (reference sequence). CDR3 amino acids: CASSFGGAGDTQYF. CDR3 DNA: TGTGCCAGCAGCTTCGGGGGGGCTGGAGATACGCAGTATTTT. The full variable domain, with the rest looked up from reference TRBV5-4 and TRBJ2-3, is ETGVTQSPTHLIKTRGQQVTLRCSSQSGHNTVSWYQQALGQGPQFIFQYYREEENGRGNFPPRFSGLQFPNYSSELNVNALELDDSALYLCASSFGGAGDTQYFGPGTRLTVL.

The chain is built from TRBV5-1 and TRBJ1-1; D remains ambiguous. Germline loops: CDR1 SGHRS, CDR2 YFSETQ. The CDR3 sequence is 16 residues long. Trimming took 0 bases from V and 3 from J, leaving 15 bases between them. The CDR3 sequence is CASSLGRSWKDTEAFF. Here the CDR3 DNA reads TGCGCCAGCAGCTTGGGTCGAAGCTGGAAGGACACTGAAGCTTTCTTT.

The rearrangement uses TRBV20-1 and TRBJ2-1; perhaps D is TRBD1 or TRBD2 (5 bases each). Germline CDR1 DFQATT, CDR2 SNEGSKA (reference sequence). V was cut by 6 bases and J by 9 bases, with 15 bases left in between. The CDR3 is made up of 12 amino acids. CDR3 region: CSAKGPRGEQFF. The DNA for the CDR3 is TGCAGTGCCAAGGGGCCGAGGGGTGAGCAGTTCTTC.

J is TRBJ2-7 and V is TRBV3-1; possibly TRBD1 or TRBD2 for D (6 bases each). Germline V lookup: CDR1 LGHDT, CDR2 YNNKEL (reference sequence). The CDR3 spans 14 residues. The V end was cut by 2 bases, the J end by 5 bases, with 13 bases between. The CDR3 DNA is TGTGCCAGCAGCCAACGGGGGCCCAGGAACGAGCAGTACTTC. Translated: CASSQRGPRNEQYF.

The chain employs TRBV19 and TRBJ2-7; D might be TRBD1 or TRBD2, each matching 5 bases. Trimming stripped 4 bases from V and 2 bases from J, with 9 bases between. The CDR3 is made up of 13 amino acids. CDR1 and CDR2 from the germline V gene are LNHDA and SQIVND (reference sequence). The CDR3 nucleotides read TGTGCCAGTAGTACGGGACCGACCTACGAGCAGTACTTC. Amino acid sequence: CASSTGPTYEQYF.

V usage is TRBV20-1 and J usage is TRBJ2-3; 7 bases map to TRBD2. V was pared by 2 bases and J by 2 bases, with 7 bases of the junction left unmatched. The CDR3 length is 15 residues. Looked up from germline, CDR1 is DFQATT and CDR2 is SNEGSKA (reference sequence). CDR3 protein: CSARTLRGITDTQYF. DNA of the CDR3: TGCAGTGCTAGAACGTTGCGGGGGATCACAGATACGCAGTATTTT.

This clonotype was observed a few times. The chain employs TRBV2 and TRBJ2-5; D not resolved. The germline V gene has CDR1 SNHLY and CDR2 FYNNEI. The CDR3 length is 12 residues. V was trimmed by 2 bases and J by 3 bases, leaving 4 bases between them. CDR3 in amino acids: CASSEQKETQYF. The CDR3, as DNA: TGTGCCAGCAGTGAACAGAAAGAGACCCAGTACTTC. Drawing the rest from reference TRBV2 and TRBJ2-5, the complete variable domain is EPEVTQTPSHQVTQMGQEVILRCVPISNHLYFYWYRQILGQKVEFLVSFYNNEISEKSEIFDDQFSVERPDGSNFTLKIRSTKLEDSAMYFCASSEQKETQYFGPGTRLLVL.

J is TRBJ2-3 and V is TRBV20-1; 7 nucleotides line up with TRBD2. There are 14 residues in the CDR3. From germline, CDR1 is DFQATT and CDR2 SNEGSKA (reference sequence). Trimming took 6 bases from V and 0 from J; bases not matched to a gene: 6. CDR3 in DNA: TGCAGTGCCCCTCCGGGGGGTAGCACAGATACGCAGTATTTT. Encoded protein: CSAPPGGSTDTQYF.

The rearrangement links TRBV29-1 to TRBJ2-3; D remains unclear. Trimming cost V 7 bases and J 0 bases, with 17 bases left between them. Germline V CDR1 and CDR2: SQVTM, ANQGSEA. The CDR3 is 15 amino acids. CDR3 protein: CSAPVGSASTDTQYF. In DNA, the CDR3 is TGCAGCGCCCCCGTGGGTTCAGCTAGCACAGATACGCAGTATTTT.

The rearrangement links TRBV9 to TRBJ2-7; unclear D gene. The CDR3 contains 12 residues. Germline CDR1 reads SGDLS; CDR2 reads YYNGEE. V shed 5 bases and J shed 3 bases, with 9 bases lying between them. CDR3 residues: CASRRAIYEQYF. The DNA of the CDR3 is TGTGCCAGCAGACGGGCTATCTACGAGCAGTACTTC.

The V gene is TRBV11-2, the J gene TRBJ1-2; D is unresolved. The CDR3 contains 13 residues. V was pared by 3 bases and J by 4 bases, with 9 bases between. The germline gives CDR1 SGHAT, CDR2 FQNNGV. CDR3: CASSLASSYGYTF. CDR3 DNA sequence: TGTGCCAGCAGCTTGGCCAGCTCCTATGGCTACACCTTC.

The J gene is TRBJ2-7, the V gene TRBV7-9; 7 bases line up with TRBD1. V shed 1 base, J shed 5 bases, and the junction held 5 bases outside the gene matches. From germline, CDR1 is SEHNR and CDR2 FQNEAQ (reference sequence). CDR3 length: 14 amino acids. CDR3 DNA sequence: TGTGCCAGCAGCTTAGATTCAGGGGGAAACGAGCAGTACTTC. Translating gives CASSLDSGGNEQYF.

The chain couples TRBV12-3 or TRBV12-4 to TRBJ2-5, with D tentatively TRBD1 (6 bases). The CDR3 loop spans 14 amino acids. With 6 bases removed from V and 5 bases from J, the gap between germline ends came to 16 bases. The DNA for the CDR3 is TGTGCCAGCAGCCGACCAGGGGCGGGTGAGACCCAGTACTTC. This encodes CASSRPGAGETQYF.

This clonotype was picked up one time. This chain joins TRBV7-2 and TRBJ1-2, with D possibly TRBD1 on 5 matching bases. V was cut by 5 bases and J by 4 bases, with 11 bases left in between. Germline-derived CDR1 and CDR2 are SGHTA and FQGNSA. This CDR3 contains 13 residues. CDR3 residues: CASSPARAYGYTF. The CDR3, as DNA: TGTGCCAGCAGCCCCGCCAGGGCCTATGGCTACACCTTC.

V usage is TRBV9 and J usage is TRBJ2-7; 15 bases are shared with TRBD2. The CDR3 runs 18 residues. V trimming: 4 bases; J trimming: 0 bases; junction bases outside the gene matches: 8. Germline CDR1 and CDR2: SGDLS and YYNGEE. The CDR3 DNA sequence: TGTGCCAGCAGCACCGGACTAGCGGGGGGGTCAGACTCCTACGAGCAGTACTTC. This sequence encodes CASSTGLAGGSDSYEQYF.

The CDR3 coding sequence is TGCAGTGCTAGAGAGCGCGGATCAGATACGCAGTATTTT. This encodes CSARERGSDTQYF. This chain connects TRBV20-1 to TRBJ2-3; D gene ambiguous. With 0 bases removed from V and 4 bases from J, the gap between germline ends came to 8 bases. Germline V CDR1 and CDR2: DFQATT, SNEGSKA (reference sequence). CDR3 length: 13 residues.

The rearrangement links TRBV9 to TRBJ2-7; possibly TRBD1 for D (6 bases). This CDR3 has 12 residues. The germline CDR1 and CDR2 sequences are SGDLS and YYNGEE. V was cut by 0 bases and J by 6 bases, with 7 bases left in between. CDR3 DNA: TGTGCCAGCAGCGTAGAAGGGGGCGAGCAGTACTTC. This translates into CASSVEGGEQYF.

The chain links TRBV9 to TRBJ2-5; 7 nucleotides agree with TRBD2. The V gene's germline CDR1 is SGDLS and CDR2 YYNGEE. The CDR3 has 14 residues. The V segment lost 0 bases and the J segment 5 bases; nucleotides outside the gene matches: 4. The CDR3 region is CASSVGAGPETQYF. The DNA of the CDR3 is TGTGCCAGCAGCGTAGGAGCGGGGCCGGAGACCCAGTACTTC. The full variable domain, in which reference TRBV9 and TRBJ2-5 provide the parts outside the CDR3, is DSGVTQTPKHLITATGQRVTLRCSPRSGDLSVYWYQQSLDQGLQFLIQYYNGEERAKGNILERFSAQQFPDLHSELNLSSLELGDSALYFCASSVGAGPETQYFGPGTRLLVL.

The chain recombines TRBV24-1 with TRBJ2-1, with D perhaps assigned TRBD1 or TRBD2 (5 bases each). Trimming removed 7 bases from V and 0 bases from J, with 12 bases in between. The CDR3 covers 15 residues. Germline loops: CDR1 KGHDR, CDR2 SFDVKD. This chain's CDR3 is CATSYGTRSYNEQFF. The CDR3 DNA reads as TGTGCCACCAGCTACGGGACGCGCTCCTACAATGAGCAGTTCTTC.

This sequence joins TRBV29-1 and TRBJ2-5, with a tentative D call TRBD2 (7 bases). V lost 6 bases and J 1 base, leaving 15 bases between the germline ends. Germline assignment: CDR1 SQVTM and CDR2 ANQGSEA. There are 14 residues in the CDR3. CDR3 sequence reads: CSVHGGGAQETQYF. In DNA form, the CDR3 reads TGCAGCGTGCACGGTGGGGGGGCCCAAGAGACCCAGTACTTC.

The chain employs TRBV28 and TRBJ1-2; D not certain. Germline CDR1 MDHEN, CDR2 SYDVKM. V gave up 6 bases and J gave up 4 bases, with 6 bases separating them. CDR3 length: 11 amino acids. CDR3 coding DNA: TGTGCCAGCAGACCAGCCTATGGCTACACCTTC. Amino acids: CASRPAYGYTF.